These 18 T cell receptor beta chains were all obtained from the same sample, sequenced in a study of cytomegalovirus exposure and HLA in healthy donors. PCR was performed using 60 Vbeta and 13 Jbeta primers. Clones were read by immunoSEQ multiplex PCR, and TCRdb kept only the in-frame ones, dropping some. The sample comprises over 100,000 clones, roughly three quarters of which are singletons, and 6.5% to 8.5% rests with the top ten. Sequences were obtained from PBMCs. The receptors originated from a woman aged 50 to 65 in good health and CMV-seropositive.

V and J are TRBV2 and TRBJ2-1; D ambiguous. V lost 2 bases and J 6 bases, leaving 2 bases between the germline ends. This CDR3 contains 11 residues. Germline assignment: CDR1 SNHLY and CDR2 FYNNEI. Here the CDR3 DNA reads TGTGCCAGCAGTGAACTCAATGAGCAGTTCTTC. This translates into CASSELNEQFF.

This clone was counted once. V and J are TRBV9 and TRBJ1-2; tentatively, D is TRBD1 (5 bases). Germline values: CDR1 SGDLS, CDR2 YYNGEE. This CDR3 spans 14 amino acids. Deletions cut 4 bases from V and 7 bases from J, with 17 bases between. DNA for the CDR3: TGTGCCAGCAGCCCACACACTTCCAGGGCTGGCTACACCTTC. It encodes CASSPHTSRAGYTF.

J is TRBJ1-1 and V is TRBV27; D remains unclear. Trimming removed 2 bases from V and 1 base from J, with 5 bases in between. The germline CDR1 and CDR2 sequences are MNHEY and SMNVEV (reference sequence). The CDR3 totals 13 residues. CDR3 DNA sequence: TGTGCCAGCAGTTTAATGCGGAACACTGAAGCTTTCTTT. It codes for CASSLMRNTEAFF.

A remark on this clone: At one boundary the junction diverges from the germline segment, which might be a read error. The rearrangement links TRBV7-9 to TRBJ2-3; 9 nucleotides agree with TRBD1. Germline CDR1 reads SEHNR; CDR2 reads FQNEAQ (reference sequence). The length of the CDR3 is 16 residues. The CDR3 sequence is CSSSSYGTGSTDTQYF. The CDR3 coding sequence is TGTTCCAGCAGCTCCTACGGGACAGGGAGCACAGATACGCAGTATTTT.

The V and J genes are TRBV2 and TRBJ1-1; D unresolved. Germline CDR1 SNHLY, CDR2 FYNNEI. CDR3 length equals 11 residues. V lost 6 bases, J lost 1 base, and 3 bases lay in between. The CDR3, as DNA: TGTGCCAGCAGCCAGAACACTGAAGCTTTCTTT. Protein product: CASSQNTEAFF. Variable domain in full (rest from reference TRBV2 and TRBJ1-1): EPEVTQTPSHQVTQMGQEVILRCVPISNHLYFYWYRQILGQKVEFLVSFYNNEISEKSEIFDDQFSVERPDGSNFTLKIRSTKLEDSAMYFCASSQNTEAFFGQGTRLTVV.

CDR3 sequence (DNA): TGTGCTAGTGGTTGGGAGGACACCTATGGCTACACCTTC. Translated, it gives CASGWEDTYGYTF. The rearrangement uses TRBV12-5 and TRBJ1-2; D might be TRBD1 (5 bases). The CDR3 spans 13 residues. Germline loops: CDR1 LGHNT, CDR2 FRNRAP. V was trimmed by 4 bases and J by 4 bases, leaving 10 bases between them.

V gene TRBV21-1 combines with J gene TRBJ1-6; the D call of TRBD1 is as the table states it, not checked on the DNA. TRBV21-1 is a pseudogene segment. The CDR3 totals 19 residues. The CDR3 nucleotides are TGTGCCAGCAGCAAGAACCCCGGGACAGAGCACTCCTATAATTCACCCCTCCACTTT. This encodes CASSKNPGTEHSYNSPLHF.

The chain uses TRBV10-3 and TRBJ2-2; TRBD2 aligns across 9 bases. Germline CDR1 reads ENHRY; CDR2 reads SYGVKD. This CDR3 is built from 17 residues. V shed 3 bases, J shed 7 bases, and the junction held 12 bases outside the gene matches. The CDR3, as DNA: TGTGCCATCAGTGAAGATCCTAGCGGGGTTGGGGGCGGGGAGCTGTTTTTT. Translating gives CAISEDPSGVGGGELFF.

The count of this clone is one. The chain carries TRBV5-1 and TRBJ1-1, with 8 bases identical to TRBD1. In germline, CDR1 is SGHRS, CDR2 YFSETQ. The CDR3 consists of 17 residues. V lost 3 bases to trimming and J lost 6 bases; unmatched junction nucleotides: 16. The CDR3 sequence: CASSSTSGGASRAEAFF. For the CDR3, the DNA is TGCGCCAGCAGCTCTACTTCAGGGGGCGCGTCTAGGGCTGAAGCTTTCTTT. The entire variable domain, with the rest obtained from reference TRBV5-1 and TRBJ1-1, is as follows: KAGVTQTPRYLIKTRGQQVTLSCSPISGHRSVSWYQQTPGQGLQFLFEYFSETQRNKGNFPGRFSGRQFSNSRSEMNVSTLELGDSALYLCASSSTSGGASRAEAFFGQGTRLTVV.

The chain uses TRBV29-1 and TRBJ2-1, with 11 bases aligning to TRBD2. The CDR3 runs to 14 residues. V gave up 5 bases and J gave up 6 bases; unmatched junction bases: 6. CDR1 and CDR2 from the germline V gene are SQVTM and ANQGSEA. CDR3 protein: CSVMGLAALNEQFF. The CDR3 nucleotides are TGCAGCGTTATGGGACTAGCGGCCCTCAATGAGCAGTTCTTC.

A note on this clone: The germline gene is not matched at one end of the junction; a read error may be the cause. The J gene is TRBJ1-6, the V gene TRBV7-9; D is ambiguous. CDR3 length: 12 amino acids. Germline-derived CDR1 and CDR2 are SEHNR and FQNEAQ (reference sequence). This CDR3 reads CSSSLDSSPLHF. The CDR3 nucleotides read TGTTCCAGCAGCTTAGATAGTTCACCCCTCCACTTT.

This clone has just a few counts. The chain couples TRBV6-5 to TRBJ1-6, with 9 nucleotides matching TRBD1. Per germline, CDR1 MNHEY and CDR2 SVGAGI. V gave up 5 bases and J gave up 8 bases; unmatched junction bases: 4. The CDR3 spans 14 residues. CDR3 sequence (DNA): TGTGCCAGCAGTCGGACAGGGGAGGATTCACCCCTCCACTTT. Translation: CASSRTGEDSPLHF.

The chain is built from TRBV18 and TRBJ2-3, with D hard to call. The ends were cut back, 8 bases at V and 3 bases at J, with 27 bases in the middle. This CDR3 comprises 18 residues. Germline V CDR1 and CDR2: KGHSH, LQKENI. CDR3 residues: CASHPSVRGFIRTDTQYF. CDR3 nucleotide sequence: TGTGCCAGCCACCCTAGTGTCCGAGGCTTTATACGTACAGATACGCAGTATTTT. Looking up the rest from reference TRBV18 and TRBJ2-3 gives the full variable domain: NAGVMQNPRHLVRRRGQEARLRCSPMKGHSHVYWYRQLPEEGLKFMVYLQKENIIDESGMPKERFSAEFPKEGPSILRIQQVVRGDSAAYFCASHPSVRGFIRTDTQYFGPGTRLTVL.

This rearrangement joins TRBV7-9 to TRBJ2-1, with D possibly TRBD2 on 5 matching bases. Germline-derived CDR1 and CDR2 are SEHNR and FQNEAQ (reference sequence). The CDR3 runs to 14 residues. The germline V and J ends were trimmed by 5 bases and 12 bases, with 20 bases remaining between them. The CDR3 bases are TGTGCCAGCAGCCTGCCGGACTCCCTCATAGGGCAGTTCTTC. Its translation is CASSLPDSLIGQFF.

J is TRBJ1-2 and V is TRBV5-1; no clear D gene. The CDR3 length is 17 residues. Germline V CDR1 and CDR2: SGHRS, YFSETQ. V shed 3 bases and J shed 0 bases, with 18 bases lying between them. CDR3 in amino acids: CASSSPAKEGTNYGYTF. The CDR3 nucleotides are TGCGCCAGCAGCTCACCCGCGAAGGAGGGCACTAACTATGGCTACACCTTC.

The chain links TRBV7-2 to TRBJ1-4, with TRBD1 as a possible D gene (6 bases). CDR3 length equals 15 residues. V dropped 2 bases and J dropped 3 bases, with 10 bases sitting between them. Germline V gene lookup returns CDR1 SGHTA and CDR2 FQGNSA. As DNA, the CDR3 is TGTGCCAGCAGCTTATTGCCAGGGGCTAATGAAAAACTGTTTTTT. Encoded protein: CASSLLPGANEKLFF.

The CDR3 here is CASSRLRAREQYF. CDR3 nucleotide sequence: TGTGCCAGCAGTCGTCTCAGGGCGCGCGAGCAGTACTTC. The V call is TRBV11-2, the J call TRBJ2-7; D possibly corresponds to TRBD1 (5 bases). Germline V gene data show CDR1 as SGHAT and CDR2 as FQNNGV. V was clipped by 6 bases and J by 6 bases, with 15 bases between them. The CDR3 spans 13 residues.

This clone was counted a few times. The V gene is TRBV29-1, the J gene TRBJ2-1, with 12 nucleotides matching TRBD1. V gave up 5 bases and J gave up 7 bases; unmatched junction bases: 3. The CDR3 is 13 residues long. Germline loops: CDR1 SQVTM, CDR2 ANQGSEA. The DNA for the CDR3 is TGCAGCGTTCCGGGACAGGGGGCAAATGAGCAGTTCTTC. Amino acid sequence: CSVPGQGANEQFF.